This T cell receptor (beta chain) was sequenced during a study of cytomegalovirus exposure and HLA in healthy donors. Whole-study findings and limits: The study put roughly 160 TCR beta chains on its list as cytomegalovirus-associated. In vitro work confirmed that a few CMV-associated chains recognize CMV antigens. There were some public TCRs occurring in many donors, but most TCR sequences were rare.

Trimming took 2 bases from V and 2 from J, leaving 7 bases between them. The CDR3 is 13 amino acids. Germline CDR1 is GTSNPN and CDR2 is SVGIG (reference sequence). About this clone itself: Antigen: not known.

Donors sampled were nominally healthy, though unrecorded immune exposures were likely. PCR involved 60 Vbeta and 13 Jbeta primers. Only in-frame clones appear in the TCRdb table, and some are missing; sequencing was by immunoSEQ multiplex PCR. Counted here are more than 100,000 clones, roughly 68% occurring once; the ten biggest clones make up almost 6%. The rearrangement links TRBV30 to TRBJ1-3; D might be TRBD1 (6 bases). The source of this sequence is a woman aged 45-65 years in good health and CMV-seropositive. Specimen: PBMCs. The CDR3 DNA reads TGTGCCTGGAGTCGGGACACTGGAAACACCATATATTTT. Protein product: CAWSRDTGNTIYF.